Reported below is one TCR beta chain. The antigen remains unidentified. Trimming took off 6 bases at V and 6 bases at J, with 17 bases between the two ends. The CDR3 covers 14 residues. In germline, CDR1 is SNHLY, CDR2 FYNNEI. The second PCR ran 7 to 11 cycles with a sample-barcoded 5' primer and J-beta primers. MiXCR, run by TCRdb on the 5' RACE reads, gives a single entry per CDR3 protein. The table records about 780,000 distinct CDR3 sequences, around 68% of them present only once. The data are from a study of blood T cells in healthy people across ages. General observations from the study: Significant beta diversity loss was already apparent by age around 36, declining roughly linearly.

V gene TRBV2 combines with J gene TRBJ1-2, with D possibly matching TRBD1 (5 bases). The clonotype comes from a man aged 25 to 40 in good health. The sequenced material came from blood. CDR3 nucleotide sequence: TGTGCCAGCAGCTACGACAGAAGTGAAAATGGCTACACCTTC. It translates to CASSYDRSENGYTF. Looking up the rest from reference TRBV2 and TRBJ1-2 gives the full variable domain: EPEVTQTPSHQVTQMGQEVILRCVPISNHLYFYWYRQILGQKVEFLVSFYNNEISEKSEIFDDQFSVERPDGSNFTLKIRSTKLEDSAMYFCASSYDRSENGYTFGSGTRLTVV.